This T cell receptor (beta chain) was recorded in a study of blood T cell repertoires in COVID-19. Study in general: Whether acute or convalescent, the COVID-19 samples came from the United States, Italy and Spain. Sample material is recorded as cDNA or gDNA derived from T cells, B-cell-depleted T cells, or PBMCs.

This CDR3 spans 12 amino acids. Trimming pared 7 bases from V and 5 bases from J, leaving 11 bases between. Germline CDR1 is SGHRS and CDR2 is YFSETQ. Authors' data handling: Estimation of nucleated cell counts relied on the amplification of reference gene primers. Method: immunoSEQ multiplex PCR; TCRdb's copy keeps in-frame clones and lacks some. D and trimming come from the DNA, and the V and J calls and clone size come from that table. This sample has some 36,000 clones, with more than 85% found just once. This TCR derives from a man in his sixties with active or convalescent COVID-19. V and J are TRBV5-1 and TRBJ2-3; tentative D call: TRBD1 (5 bases). Sequences were obtained from peripheral blood. CDR3 sequence (DNA): TGCGCCAGCCGAACAGGTGGAGATACGCAGTATTTT. Translated, it gives CASRTGGDTQYF.